Shown below are 30 T cell receptor beta chains from a single sample sequenced in a study of blood T cells in healthy people across ages. Together with a sample-barcoded 5' primer, a J-beta primer mix was included in a second PCR lasting roughly 7 to 11 cycles. TCRdb re-called the 5' RACE reads with MiXCR, one entry per CDR3 protein. The sample contains more than 500,000 distinct CDR3 sequences, 25% to 35% of which appear only once. A further study also used this sample, focusing on T cells of mothers and their children.

Sequencing was performed on blood. These receptors were taken from a boy between 2 and 15 years old in good health.

About this clonotype: An end of the junction does not agree with germline; a read error may underlie this. V and J are TRBV2 and TRBJ1-3; tentative D call: TRBD1 (6 bases). The CDR3 loop spans 14 amino acids. Germline V gene sequence: CDR1 SNHLY, CDR2 FYNNEI. CDR3 DNA: TGTGCCAGCAGTGAAAGGGGGGATAGAAACGCCATATATTTT. Protein product: CASSERGDRNAIYF.

V and J are TRBV6-2 or TRBV6-3 and TRBJ2-5; 12 nucleotides line up with TRBD2. Germline CDR1 and CDR2: MNHEY and SVGEGT. V shed 2 bases and J 5 bases; nucleotides not matched to a gene: 6. The length of the CDR3 is 16 residues. DNA for the CDR3: TGTGCCAGCAGTTACCCCGGACTAGCGGGAAGTGAGACCCAGTACTTC. Translated, it gives CASSYPGLAGSETQYF.

The chain links TRBV15 to TRBJ2-7; D is possibly TRBD1 or TRBD2 (5 bases each). Germline V CDR1 and CDR2: LNHNV, YYDKDF (reference sequence). V lost 1 base and J 0 bases, leaving 10 bases between the germline ends. This CDR3 has 15 residues. CDR3 coding DNA: TGTGCCACCAGCAGAGGGGACCTTAGCTCCTACGAGCAGTACTTC. Translated, it gives CATSRGDLSSYEQYF.

This clonotype was seen more than once but under ten times. This rearrangement joins TRBV5-1 to TRBJ1-1; no firm D call. V lost 4 bases to trimming and J lost 0 bases, with 10 bases between them. CDR1 SGHRS and CDR2 YFSETQ come from the germline V gene. The length of the CDR3 is 14 residues. The CDR3 DNA reads TGCGCCAGCAGCCAAACGACCCTGAACACTGAAGCTTTCTTT. It encodes CASSQTTLNTEAFF.

The V call is TRBV3-1, the J call TRBJ2-7; TRBD1 or TRBD2 may be the D gene (5 bases each). The CDR3 extends over 16 amino acids. Per the germline V gene, CDR1 is LGHDT and CDR2 is YNNKEL (reference sequence). V gave up 0 bases and J gave up 9 bases, with 21 bases separating them. The CDR3: CASSQDSSRDLSWQYF. Written as DNA, the CDR3 is TGTGCCAGCAGCCAAGATTCTTCCCGGGACCTCTCGTGGCAGTACTTC.

This chain uses TRBV7-2 with TRBJ2-5; 9 bases agree with TRBD2. Germline V lookup: CDR1 SGHTA, CDR2 FQGNSA. V dropped 4 bases and J dropped 5; count of bases not matched to a gene: 8. This CDR3 region has 15 residues. CDR3 region: CASSSTGTSRETQYF. The CDR3 region has the DNA TGTGCCAGCAGCTCCACCGGGACTAGCAGGGAGACCCAGTACTTC.

The J gene is TRBJ2-4, the V gene TRBV5-1; 8 nucleotides line up with TRBD1. Germline CDR1 SGHRS, CDR2 YFSETQ. V shed 4 bases and J 6 bases; nucleotides not matched to a gene: 6. This CDR3 contains 14 residues. The CDR3 sequence is CASSPWTGLNIQYF. The CDR3 coding sequence is TGCGCCAGCAGCCCATGGACAGGGTTAAACATTCAGTACTTC.

V is TRBV5-1 and J is TRBJ2-2; 11 bases are shared with TRBD2. Germline V gives CDR1 SGHRS, CDR2 YFSETQ. The CDR3 has 16 residues. Trimming removed 6 bases from V and 3 bases from J; junction bases left unmatched: 7. The CDR3 protein is CASKSSGRADTGELFF. CDR3 bases: TGCGCCAGCAAGAGTAGCGGGAGGGCGGACACCGGGGAGCTGTTTTTT.

This clonotype has a handful of counts. The chain couples TRBV7-9 to TRBJ1-1; tentative D call: TRBD1 (5 bases). Trimming cost V 3 bases and J 0 bases, with 8 bases left between them. This CDR3 has 14 amino acids. The germline CDR1 and CDR2 sequences are SEHNR and FQNEAQ (reference sequence). The CDR3 sequence: CASSFGRVNTEAFF. CDR3 DNA: TGTGCCAGCAGCTTTGGCAGGGTGAACACTGAAGCTTTCTTT.

The J gene is TRBJ1-4, the V gene TRBV4-3; no definite D call. Germline CDR1 is LGHNA and CDR2 is YSLEER. The CDR3 is 18 amino acids. V gave up 1 base and J gave up 0 bases, with 15 bases separating them. This CDR3 reads CASSQANRRIATNEKLFF. The CDR3 DNA reads as TGCGCCAGCAGCCAAGCGAACCGACGGATAGCAACTAATGAAAAACTGTTTTTT.

The DNA for the CDR3 is TGTGCCAGCAGCTTAGCGTCTAGCGGGGGGCTCCCAGAGACCCAGTACTTC. Translation gives CASSLASSGGLPETQYF. The genes are TRBV7-9 and TRBJ2-5; 11 positions match TRBD2. V dropped 0 bases and J dropped 4; count of bases not matched to a gene: 7. The germline V gene has CDR1 SEHNR and CDR2 FQNEAQ (reference sequence). The CDR3 totals 17 residues.

This clonotype was picked up a small number of times. This chain connects TRBV12-3 or TRBV12-4 to TRBJ1-3, with D hard to call. The CDR3 runs 15 residues. The V end lost 5 bases, the J end lost 0 bases, and 11 bases lay between the germline ends. CDR3 nucleotides: TGTGCCAGCAGTCGGACGGAGAGCTCTGGAAACACCATATATTTT. The encoded protein is CASSRTESSGNTIYF.

The chain employs TRBV6-6 and TRBJ2-3; TRBD1 matches 10 bases. Germline CDR1 and CDR2: MNHNY and SVGAGI (reference sequence). The CDR3 consists of 15 residues. V lost 5 bases, J lost 5 bases, and 7 bases stayed unmatched. As DNA, the CDR3 is TGTGCCAGCAGTCGCGGGACAGGGGTCGGAGATACGCAGTATTTT. Its translation is CASSRGTGVGDTQYF.

V is TRBV9 and J is TRBJ2-3; D unclear. The CDR3 is 17 residues long. Germline CDR1 reads SGDLS; CDR2 reads YYNGEE. V lost 4 bases and J lost 0, with 18 bases in between. The CDR3 is CASSPGLHFSSTDTQYF. The DNA for the CDR3 is TGTGCCAGCAGCCCCGGGCTCCACTTTTCTAGCACAGATACGCAGTATTTT.

This clonotype was detected only a few times. The genes are TRBV5-1 and TRBJ2-5; 8 bases are a match to TRBD2. Per germline, CDR1 SGHRS and CDR2 YFSETQ. V lost 4 bases, J lost 5 bases, and 7 bases stayed unmatched. The CDR3 consists of 14 residues. The CDR3 region is CASSAGLEGETQYF. CDR3 bases: TGCGCCAGCAGCGCGGGACTAGAGGGCGAGACCCAGTACTTC.

This clonotype was seen more than once but under ten times. The V gene is TRBV12-3 or TRBV12-4, the J gene TRBJ1-1, with 8 bases identical to TRBD1. Trimming cost V 5 bases and J 3 bases; bases outside gene matches: 5. There are 14 residues in the CDR3. CDR3 region: CASSPGGLDTEAFF. The CDR3 nucleotides are TGTGCCAGCAGTCCAGGGGGCTTGGACACTGAAGCTTTCTTT.

The chain joins TRBV19 to TRBJ2-1, with D perhaps TRBD1 (6 bases). The CDR3 consists of 14 residues. Trimming shortened V by 5 bases and J by 8 bases, and 16 bases separated the two germline ends. The germline CDR1 and CDR2 sequences are LNHDA and SQIVND (reference sequence). The CDR3 sequence is CASSQPAGADEQFF. The CDR3, as DNA: TGTGCCAGTAGTCAGCCAGCAGGGGCAGATGAGCAGTTCTTC.

V and J are TRBV18 and TRBJ1-5; D is perhaps TRBD1 (6 bases). Trimming stripped 2 bases from V and 4 bases from J, with 12 bases between. Germline V gives CDR1 KGHSH, CDR2 LQKENI. This CDR3 region has 15 residues. CDR3 residues: CASSPGGGGNQPQHF. The DNA for the CDR3 is TGTGCCAGCTCACCAGGGGGCGGGGGAAATCAGCCCCAGCATTTT.

J is TRBJ2-3 and V is TRBV20-1; D is unresolved. The CDR3 spans 11 residues. Germline V gives CDR1 DFQATT, CDR2 SNEGSKA (reference sequence). V shed 1 base and J shed 6 bases, with 5 bases lying between them. The CDR3 here is CSARVRDTQYF. The CDR3 DNA follows: TGCAGTGCTAGAGTGCGGGATACGCAGTATTTT.

The gene calls are TRBV7-3 and TRBJ1-1; D remains ambiguous. V lost 1 base to trimming and J lost 0 bases, with 24 bases between them. The CDR3 totals 20 residues. CDR1 and CDR2 (germline): SGHTA, FQGTGA. In nucleotides, the CDR3 is TGTGCCAGCAGCTTAAGACTAGGCAAATTGAAACCCAAGATGAACACTGAAGCTTTCTTT. It specifies CASSLRLGKLKPKMNTEAFF.

The V and J genes are TRBV12-5 and TRBJ2-7, with 7 bases that match TRBD2. From germline, CDR1 is LGHNT and CDR2 FRNRAP. Trimming cost V 6 bases and J 3 bases; bases outside gene matches: 8. This CDR3 has 14 residues. CDR3 region: CASGTSDGGYEQYF. CDR3 DNA: TGTGCTAGTGGAACTAGCGATGGGGGCTACGAGCAGTACTTC.

This chain uses TRBV6-4 with TRBJ2-4; D unclear. V was trimmed by 9 bases and J by 0 bases, leaving 12 bases between them. CDR1 and CDR2 from the germline V gene are MRHNA and SNTAGT. The CDR3 loop spans 14 amino acids. The CDR3: CASEGRLAKNIQYF. The CDR3 nucleotides are TGTGCCAGTGAAGGCAGACTAGCCAAAAACATTCAGTACTTC.

This clonotype has just a few counts. CDR3 sequence: CASRGTSDRLDTQYF. The CDR3 nucleotides are TGTGCCAGCAGGGGAACTAGTGATCGTTTAGATACGCAGTATTTT. V gene TRBV12-3 or TRBV12-4 combines with J gene TRBJ2-3; maybe TRBD2 (5 bases). The CDR3 has 15 amino acids. V was shortened by 6 bases and J by 5 bases, with 18 bases between the two germline ends.

The CDR3 bases are TGTGCCAGCAGTGAGATGGTGGGCTACACCTTC. This sequence encodes CASSEMVGYTF. The gene calls are TRBV2 and TRBJ1-2; no reliable D call. Germline CDR1 SNHLY, CDR2 FYNNEI. V lost 3 bases, J lost 8 bases, and 7 bases lay in between. The CDR3 has 11 amino acids.

This clonotype was counted only a few times. This chain joins TRBV5-1 and TRBJ2-5; the D is unclear. The CDR3 has 14 residues. The V gene lost 3 bases and the J gene lost 1 base, with 10 bases spanning the gap. The germline gives CDR1 SGHRS, CDR2 YFSETQ. The DNA for the CDR3 is TGCGCCAGCAGCTATGGACGGTCCCAAGAGACCCAGTACTTC. Amino acid sequence: CASSYGRSQETQYF.

This chain joins TRBV4-2 and TRBJ2-3; 7 bases match TRBD1. J was trimmed by 0 bases and V by 0 bases; bases with no gene match: 9. The CDR3 length is 18 residues. From germline, CDR1 is LGHNA and CDR2 YNFKEQ. The CDR3 spells CASSQDPTGTASTDTQYF. The CDR3 bases are TGTGCCAGCAGCCAAGATCCCACCGGGACAGCCAGCACAGATACGCAGTATTTT.

This clonotype was seen more than once but under ten times. The chain links TRBV4-2 to TRBJ2-5, with 10 bases lining up with TRBD2. The CDR3 is made up of 16 amino acids. The V gene end was trimmed by 4 bases and the J gene end by 4 bases; junction bases not matched to a gene: 9. Per the germline V gene, CDR1 is LGHNA and CDR2 is YNFKEQ. The CDR3 is CASSPNSGGPRETQYF. The CDR3 nucleotides read TGTGCCAGCAGCCCAAATAGCGGGGGGCCGCGAGAGACCCAGTACTTC.

This clonotype has a handful of counts. The chain is built from TRBV12-3 or TRBV12-4 and TRBJ2-2; 7 positions agree with TRBD1. Unmatched junction bases numbered 1, after V lost 6 bases and J lost 0 bases. The CDR3 contains 14 residues. CDR3 nucleotide sequence: TGTGCCAGCAGAGGACAGGCGAACACCGGGGAGCTGTTTTTT. Protein sequence: CASRGQANTGELFF.

This clonotype occurred a few times. The V call is TRBV12-3 or TRBV12-4, the J call TRBJ1-2; tentatively, D is TRBD1 (6 bases). Trimming pared 5 bases from V and 4 bases from J, leaving 14 bases between. The CDR3 runs 14 residues. The DNA of the CDR3 is TGTGCCAGCAGTACGGGACATACCCTCTATGGCTACACCTTC. It translates to CASSTGHTLYGYTF.

The rearrangement joins TRBV30 to TRBJ2-5; 9 bases match TRBD2. The CDR3 contains 15 residues. Germline V gene data show CDR1 as GTSNPN and CDR2 as SVGIG (reference sequence). V dropped 1 base and J dropped 5; count of bases not matched to a gene: 8. The CDR3 is CAWSGPGLAWETQYF. The CDR3 DNA reads TGTGCCTGGAGTGGTCCGGGACTAGCTTGGGAGACCCAGTACTTC. Complete variable domain (other parts from reference TRBV30 and TRBJ2-5): SQTIHQWPATLVQPVGSPLSLECTVEGTSNPNLYWYRQAAGRGLQLLFYSVGIGQISSEVPQNLSASRPQDRQFILSSKKLLLSDSGFYLCAWSGPGLAWETQYFGPGTRLLVL.